A selection of T cell receptor beta chains follows, all from one sample in a study of cytomegalovirus exposure and HLA in healthy donors. The table came from immunoSEQ multiplex PCR; TCRdb's copy has only in-frame clones and leaves some out. The sample holds over 85,000 clones, more than 70% seen once. The material sequenced was PBMCs. These receptor sequences come from a woman in her forties in good health and CMV-seronegative. The CDR3 runs from the conserved cysteine through the conserved F or W. A D gene is named only where the DNA matches it firmly. Only some rows state a clone size, as once, few, many or a class for expanded clones.

V gene,clone size,D gene,J gene,CDR3 DNA,CDR3 protein
TRBV18,-,-,TRBJ2-7,TGTGCCAGCTCACGAGCGGTCCCCTACGAGCAGTACTTC,CASSRAVPYEQYF
TRBV4-3,few,TRBD1,TRBJ1-1,TGCGCCAGCAGCCAAGGGGTCAGGGGGCTGGGGACTGAAGCTTTCTTT,CASSQGVRGLGTEAFF
TRBV13,few,-,TRBJ2-2,TGTGCCAGCAGCTTATGGAGGGGCGGGGAGCTGTTTTTT,CASSLWRGGELFF
TRBV2,-,-,TRBJ1-3,TGTGCCAGCAGGGATCATACAGGACCCACTTCTGGAAACACCATATATTTT,CASRDHTGPTSGNTIYF
TRBV5-1,-,TRBD1,TRBJ1-2,TGCGCCAGCAGTCCGGGACAGGGATTGTTCAACTATGGCTACACCTTC,CASSPGQGLFNYGYTF
TRBV7-3,-,-,TRBJ2-5,TGTGCCAGCAGCTGGGGCCCTCAAGAGACCCAGTACTTC,CASSWGPQETQYF
TRBV30,-,TRBD1,TRBJ1-2,TGTGCCTGGAGGGCCGGGACAGGCAGAAACTATGGCTACACCTTC,CAWRAGTGRNYGYTF
TRBV5-1,-,TRBD1,TRBJ1-1,TGCGCCAGCAGCCCCGGACAGGACAACACTGAAGCTTTCTTT,CASSPGQDNTEAFF
TRBV5-1,-,-,TRBJ1-1,TGCGCCAGCAGGGAAGCAGGGGCTGAAGCTTTCTTT,CASREAGAEAFF
TRBV25-1,-,-,TRBJ1-1,TGTGCCAGCAGTGAATTGGGGGCAGGTCCTGAAGCTTTCTTT,CASSELGAGPEAFF
TRBV20-1,-,-,TRBJ2-2,TGCAGTGCTTCGGGTGACGGGGAGCTGTTTTTT,CSASGDGELFF
TRBV10-3,-,TRBD2,TRBJ2-1,TGTGCCACCTTCTCTAGCGGGGGGGCACATGAGCAGTTCTTC,CATFSSGGAHEQFF
TRBV14,-,-,TRBJ1-6,TGTGCCAGCAGCACTCATAATTCACCCCTCCACTTT,CASSTHNSPLHF
TRBV4-1,-,-,TRBJ2-1,TGCGCCAGCAGCCCGACAGGTGTGTCCTTCGACCCCTTCTACAATGAGCAGTTCTTC,CASSPTGVSFDPFYNEQFF
TRBV5-8,-,TRBD1,TRBJ2-7,TGTGCCAGCAGCTCCGGGACAGGGGGATTGCACGAGCAGTACTTC,CASSSGTGGLHEQYF
TRBV4-3,-,-,TRBJ2-5,TGCGCCAGCAGCCATTCGGGAAAACAAGAGACCCAGTACTTC,CASSHSGKQETQYF
TRBV13,-,-,TRBJ2-3,TGTGCCAGCAGCCGCCTGCTAGGAGCGGCAGATACGCAGTATTTT,CASSRLLGAADTQYF
TRBV10-3,-,-,TRBJ2-7,TGTGCCATCAGTGTAAGACATGATTACGAGCAGTACTTC,CAISVRHDYEQYF
TRBV30,-,-,TRBJ1-5,TGTGCCTGGAGTATCGACAGCGATCAGCCCCAGCATTTT,CAWSIDSDQPQHF
TRBV7-2,-,-,TRBJ2-2,TGTGCCAGCTTGGTTGGGGGCAAGGCCGGGGAGCTGTTTTTT,CASLVGGKAGELFF
TRBV30,-,-,TRBJ1-4,TGTGCCTGGAGGCGCCAGGGGATTGAAAAACTGTTTTTT,CAWRRQGIEKLFF
TRBV7-9,-,TRBD1,TRBJ2-7,TGTGCCAGCAGCTTATTAATCCGGTTAGGGGACAGGGGAATTGACGAGCAGTACTTC,CASSLLIRLGDRGIDEQYF
TRBV25-1,once,TRBD1,TRBJ2-7,TGTGCCAGCAGTGATCCTACAGGGGGCTACGAGCAGTACTTC,CASSDPTGGYEQYF
TRBV25-1,-,TRBD1,TRBJ2-3,TGTGCCAGCAGTGAGGGGACAGGGGGCCGCACAGATACGCAGTATTTT,CASSEGTGGRTDTQYF
TRBV27,-,-,TRBJ2-2,TGTGCCAGCGGCTTTTGGAACACCGGGGAGCTGTTTTTT,CASGFWNTGELFF
TRBV6-5,-,TRBD1,TRBJ2-7,TGTGCCAGCAGTTCCAGGGGACAGGACTCCTACGAGCAGTACTTC,CASSSRGQDSYEQYF
TRBV5-5,few,-,TRBJ2-3,TGTGCCAGCACCGGAGTCGGGGTCACTACGCAGTATTTT,CASTGVGVTTQYF
TRBV29-1,-,TRBD2,TRBJ2-1,TGCAGCGCTGTAGCGGGGGGCCTAAATGAGCAGTTCTTC,CSAVAGGLNEQFF
TRBV30,-,TRBD1,TRBJ1-5,TGTGCCTGGGACGGGACAGGGGGGAATCAGCCCCAGCATTTT,CAWDGTGGNQPQHF
TRBV6-1,-,TRBD1,TRBJ2-5,TGTGCCAGCCTGGACAGGGCCCTCCAAGAGACCCAGTACTTC,CASLDRALQETQYF
TRBV4-3,-,TRBD2,TRBJ2-7,TGCGCCAGCAGCCAGCCCGGGACTAGCGGGGGCATTGGTTCCTACGAGCAGTACTTC,CASSQPGTSGGIGSYEQYF
TRBV7-2,-,-,TRBJ2-1,TGTGCCAGCAGCCCCGAGACCTACAATGAGCAGTTCTTC,CASSPETYNEQFF
TRBV2,once,TRBD1,TRBJ2-4,TGTGCCAGCAATCCGGGACAGGAAAACATTCAGTACTTC,CASNPGQENIQYF
TRBV5-8,-,-,TRBJ1-2,TGTGCCAGCAGCATCGGACACGTAAGATATGGCTACACCTTC,CASSIGHVRYGYTF
TRBV4-3,-,-,TRBJ2-2,TGCGCCAGCAGCCAAGGCCCGGGGACCGGGGAGCTGTTTTTT,CASSQGPGTGELFF
TRBV9,-,-,TRBJ1-6,TGTGCCAGCAGCTTCGGGGAGCGATCACCCCTCCACTTT,CASSFGERSPLHF
TRBV28,-,TRBD1,TRBJ1-1,TGTGCCAGCAGACCTACGGGACAGAACATGAACACTGAAGCTTTCTTT,CASRPTGQNMNTEAFF
TRBV11-2,-,-,TRBJ1-4,TGTGCCAGCAGCTTAGATCGTCTTGAAAAACTGTTTTTT,CASSLDRLEKLFF
TRBV7-3,-,-,TRBJ1-2,TGTGCCAGCAGCTCCGGAGCTAGGGGCTATGGCTACACCTTC,CASSSGARGYGYTF
TRBV7-2,-,-,TRBJ1-1,TGTGCCAGCAGCTTCGCCGGACAGTCGAACACTGAAGCTTTCTTT,CASSFAGQSNTEAFF
TRBV11-2,-,TRBD2,TRBJ2-1,TGTGCCAGCAGCCCCCTAGCGGGGGACCTGTACAATGAGCAGTTCTTC,CASSPLAGDLYNEQFF
TRBV4-1,-,-,TRBJ2-4,TGCGCCAGCAGCTCGACAGGCAGGAGGTACTTC,CASSSTGRRYF
TRBV4-2,-,-,TRBJ1-1,TGTGCCAGCAGCGCACAGGGAGATAGCACTGAAGCTTTCTTT,CASSAQGDSTEAFF
TRBV18,-,TRBD1,TRBJ1-4,TGTGCCAGCGCGGGACAGGCAAATGAAAAACTGTTTTTT,CASAGQANEKLFF
TRBV9,-,-,TRBJ2-2,TGTGCCAGCAGCGTTGAGACGAGGGCCGGGGAGCTGTTTTTT,CASSVETRAGELFF
TRBV5-1,-,-,TRBJ1-3,TGCGCCAGCAGCCCCAGCGGGGTAGGCACCATATATTTT,CASSPSGVGTIYF
TRBV7-2,-,TRBD1,TRBJ2-1,TGTGCCAGCAGTTACAGGGGTGGGTCCTACAATGAGCAGTTCTTC,CASSYRGGSYNEQFF
TRBV30,few,-,TRBJ1-2,TGTGCCTGGGCAGTGTTTAACTATGGCTACACCTTC,CAWAVFNYGYTF
TRBV30,-,-,TRBJ1-4,TGTGCCTGTCAAGGGGCCGGGGGGGAAAAACTGTTTTTT,CACQGAGGEKLFF